The sequence of this T cell receptor beta chain was determined in a study of cytomegalovirus exposure and HLA in healthy donors (dated by TCRdb to about 2017). In the study overall: According to an earlier analysis of a few hundred of the donors, 200 million or so T cells yielded over 100 million unique TCR beta sequences and 276 Gb of sequence data. An early release covering roughly 600 HLA-typed donors comprised roughly 300 gigabases of sequencing data and 85 million or so unique TCR sequences. Of the 350 to 450 genotyped donors, 65% to 90% were placed in the genetic ancestry cluster associated with self-reported Caucasian donors. The aim of the study was to test whether cataloging public T cell receptors could identify signatures of past pathogen exposure. Using immunosequencing, the study profiled T cell repertoires from 500 to 800 subjects and related those repertoires to cytomegalovirus serostatus. Along with the approximately 620-subject first cohort, a separate validation cohort of over a hundred different subjects was used. To predict cytomegalovirus infection status, the study brought together high-throughput TCR immunosequencing, statistical association of individual TCRs with disease status, and machine learning. To study patterns of TCR occurrence, a later analysis re-analyzed previously published TCR beta repertoires from 666 donors and added high-resolution HLA genotyping. Rather than using new phenotypic data, the later analysis identified candidate immune exposures from TCR beta sequences and from how often those sequences occurred across donors. In an earlier analysis of 587 of the donors, high-throughput TCR beta sequencing was used to judge whether each TCR beta V gene segment behaved as functional or pseudogenic. Donor age, sex, ethnicity and CMV serostatus were compiled together with the repertoire data. Genome-wide SNP genotypes for about 65% of the 666 donors were used in a later genetic analysis, which treated that subset as a discovery cohort. Every repertoire in the discovery cohort had been generated on one and the same sequencing platform. Class I and class II HLA loci were covered by the typing at four-digit resolution. The number of typed donors differed by locus: roughly 620-640 for A, B, C, DRB1 and DQB1; 500 to 550 for DQA1; around 610 for DPA1; and about 450 for DPB1. Roughly 5 DR-DQ haplotypes were treated as single units for association and clustering because of strong linkage in the cohort. Among some 400 genotyped donors of the cohort, an average of around 240,000 unique TCR beta nucleotide sequences was sequenced per donor, of which about 20% were non-productive. The full study reports these points: A further reported finding was that TCR beta sequences accurately predicted the HLA-A and HLA-B alleles for most subjects in the first cohort. CMV serostatus was the only immune exposure information available for the cohort. A later genetic analysis reported fewer N-insertions in productive TCRs among donors in an Asian-associated ancestry cluster than the roughly 700-donor mean. In an earlier analysis of 587 of the donors, most TCR beta V segments were observed in productive rearrangements about 90% or about 30% of the time, broadly matching IMGT annotations. A later genetic analysis associated a missense DCLRE1C variant with V-gene and J-gene trimming of TCR beta chains, and an independent cohort replicated the association. The study listed around 160 TCR beta chains as associated with cytomegalovirus. A later analysis found that HLA-associated TCR beta chains were more clonally expanded and had lower generation probabilities than equally common non-associated chains. Because the 87-base-pair reads could not distinguish some IMGT-functional V segments, including TRBV6-2 and TRBV6-3, those segments were excluded. According to a later analysis, most CMV-associated TCR beta chains appeared to be HLA-restricted, and the HLA associations seemed to be driven largely by CMV exposure. When HLA alleles, especially DR and DQ, strongly co-occurred, TCR associations were difficult to assign to individual alleles. The authors suggested that the approach could potentially be extended to other disease states and immunological phenotypes. Only TCR beta chains were sequenced in this cohort, and the absence of alpha or paired-chain data limited detectable features. The classifier was reported to diagnose cytomegalovirus status with high specificity and sensitivity in both the original and validation cohorts. Linkage disequilibrium might explain the correlated functional status among segregating V segments, but an unknown experimental factor could not be excluded. HLA typing was unavailable for some donors at each locus, so association tests used only the typed subset. Several of the top co-occurrence clusters appeared to be linked to parvovirus B19, influenza, CMV and Epstein-Barr virus, according to a later analysis. In a later analysis, around 17,000 TCR beta sequences were associated with specific HLA alleles at a false discovery rate of 0.05. The earlier analysis of some 540 of the donors excluded seventeen rarely observed V segments, including chromosome 9 orphons, because counts were too low. In vitro tests confirmed that a few of the cytomegalovirus-associated TCR beta chains recognize cytomegalovirus antigens. According to a later analysis, TCR association rates differed among HLA loci, with DRB1 alleles showing the most associated TCRs and HLA-C alleles showing the fewest. While some public TCRs were present in many individuals, most TCR sequences turned up only very rarely across donors. Sequencing depth was assumed to be roughly uniform across donors in the presence/absence analyses, though that assumption may not hold. The sequencing pipeline was judged likely to have produced a cluster of highly shared sequence variants as a technical artifact.

From V the trimming removes 3 bases and from J it removes 8 bases, while the gene matches leave 12 bases of the junction unaccounted for. Including the terminal cysteine and phenylalanine, the CDR3 comprises 16 residues. The entry retains the CDR3 DNA only, 48 bases that are in frame from base 1. As encoded in the germline V gene, CDR1 is SGHDN while CDR2 is FVKESK. Library prep was done by the immunoSEQ multiplex PCR assay. A mixture of 60 forward primers for TCR Vbeta segments and 13 reverse primers for TCR Jbeta segments was used in the multiplex PCR. The CDR3 region of rearranged TCR beta genes was amplified from genomic DNA by a multiplex PCR assay. Amplified TCR beta libraries were sequenced as 87-base-pair reads on the Illumina HiSeq System. The paper's data handling went like this. A later analysis tallied around 87 million unique TCR beta chains across the 550 to 850 repertoires, and around 10 million of those chains were shared by two or more donors. Raw reads were error-corrected and collapsed into unique sequences with a nearest-neighbor algorithm that merged closely related sequences to remove PCR and sequencing errors. Alignment of CDR3 sequences to IMGT reference sequences was used to assign V, D and J gene segments. For a sequence to be retained, at least a six-nucleotide match to both a V gene segment and a J gene segment was required. A rearrangement was called productive if the CDR3 had no stop codons and remained in frame with V and J, and every other rearrangement was called non-productive. Following IMGT convention, CDR3 was defined as the stretch from the second conserved V-encoded cysteine to the conserved J-encoded phenylalanine. The earlier analysis of 550 to 650 of the donors excluded any sequence lacking an unambiguous match to a single V gene segment. An earlier analysis of approximately 590 of the donors called V segments functional above 56.7% productive rearrangements and segregating when the between-donor standard deviation exceeded 5%. A statistical classification framework was built for diagnosing cytomegalovirus status from the catalog of TCR beta chain sequences. A later analysis assigned V and J genes by comparing TCR nucleotide sequences with IMGT/GENE-DB human TR gene sequences. Using the TCRdist pipeline, a later analysis assigned CDR3 sequences along with most-parsimonious VDJ recombination scenarios. In a later analysis, each TCR beta chain was defined by its CDR3 amino acid sequence together with its V-gene family, and reads without a unique V-gene family were excluded. A later analysis removed 592 highly shared, low-generation-probability nucleotide sequences to deal with suspected cross-contamination and a sequencing artifact. In a later analysis, a clonal expansion index for each public chain was calculated from normalized within-repertoire ranks of inferred template counts. In a later analysis, generation probabilities were computed with a VDJ recombination model fitted to out-of-frame rearrangements, and the resulting probabilities were checked against IGoR. Hypergeometric tests were used in a later analysis to score TCR-TCR, TCR-HLA and TCR-CMV co-occurrence, with a repertoire-size bias correction applied to the TCR pairs. In a later analysis, false discovery rates were estimated by permuting HLA or CMV assignments 20 times. In a later analysis, co-occurring TCRs were grouped using DBSCAN, and TCRdist sequence similarity was added for clustering within HLA-allele-positive subsets. Repertoires with fewer than 30,000 or more than 120,000 public chains were left out of co-occurrence clustering, as were a few repertoires with anomalous nucleotide sharing. The immuneACCESS repertoire file appears here via TCRdb, limited to in-frame rearrangements. These files lack a portion of the clones; in checked studies, under half of the deficit traces to unresolved V genes, and the cause of the others is not known. D and trimming were read from the DNA, whereas the V and J calls and clone size are those reported in that table. The sample table holds approximately 92,000 clones, of which approximately 70% were seen once. Clones ranked in the top ten supply 2.7% of the sample.

The cohort consisted of 670 or so healthy bone marrow donors. All cohort members were sampled while nominally healthy, although unrecorded immune exposures were likely present. The donor was CMV seronegative and was included in the group of 352 seronegative cohort members. A peripheral blood sample was provided by each donor, and peripheral blood mononuclear cells were used for TCR beta sequencing. The Qiagen DNeasy Blood Extraction Kit was used to extract genomic DNA from the blood cell samples. This clone appeared a single time. Its recognized antigen is unknown. Qualities for individual bases were not recorded, and no much larger clone is one base off.

The chain employs TRBV14 and TRBJ2-1, and TRBD1 aligns with 8 junction nucleotides. The sample taken for sequencing was PBMCs. The clonotype was recovered from a man in his forties or fifties in good health and CMV-seronegative. The CDR3 protein is CASSHGPGTGFYEQFF. The DNA sequence is as follows: TGTGCCAGCAGCCATGGCCCCGGGACAGGTTTCTATGAGCAGTTCTTC.